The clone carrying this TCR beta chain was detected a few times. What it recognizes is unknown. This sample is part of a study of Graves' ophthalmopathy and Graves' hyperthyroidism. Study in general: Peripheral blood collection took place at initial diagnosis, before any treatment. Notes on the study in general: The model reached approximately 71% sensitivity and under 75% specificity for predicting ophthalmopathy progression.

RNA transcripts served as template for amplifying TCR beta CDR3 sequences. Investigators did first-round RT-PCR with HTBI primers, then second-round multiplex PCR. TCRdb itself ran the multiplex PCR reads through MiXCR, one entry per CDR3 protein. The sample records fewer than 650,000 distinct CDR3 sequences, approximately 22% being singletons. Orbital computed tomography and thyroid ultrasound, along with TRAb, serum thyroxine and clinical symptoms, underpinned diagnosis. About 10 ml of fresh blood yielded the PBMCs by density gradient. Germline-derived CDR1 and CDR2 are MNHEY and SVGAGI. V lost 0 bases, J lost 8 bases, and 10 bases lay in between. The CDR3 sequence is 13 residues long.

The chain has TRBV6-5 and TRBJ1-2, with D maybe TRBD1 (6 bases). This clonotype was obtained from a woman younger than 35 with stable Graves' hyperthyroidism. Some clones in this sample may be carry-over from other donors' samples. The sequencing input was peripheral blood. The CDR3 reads CASSYSGAWGYTF. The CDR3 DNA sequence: TGTGCCAGCAGTTACTCGGGGGCTTGGGGCTACACCTTC.